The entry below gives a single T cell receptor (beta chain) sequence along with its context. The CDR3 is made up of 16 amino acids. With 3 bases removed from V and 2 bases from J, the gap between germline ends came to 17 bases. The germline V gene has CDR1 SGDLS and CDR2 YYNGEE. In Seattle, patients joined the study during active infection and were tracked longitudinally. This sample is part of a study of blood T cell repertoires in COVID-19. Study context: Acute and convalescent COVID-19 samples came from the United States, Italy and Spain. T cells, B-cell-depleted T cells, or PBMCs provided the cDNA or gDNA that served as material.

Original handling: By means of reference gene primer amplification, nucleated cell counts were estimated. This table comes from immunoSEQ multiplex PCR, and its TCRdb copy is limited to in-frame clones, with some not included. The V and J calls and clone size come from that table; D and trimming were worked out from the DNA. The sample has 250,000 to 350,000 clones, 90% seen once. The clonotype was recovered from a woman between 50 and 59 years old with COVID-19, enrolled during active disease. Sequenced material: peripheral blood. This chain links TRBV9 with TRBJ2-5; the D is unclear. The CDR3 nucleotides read TGTGCCAGCAGCGCCCAGGCATGGTCTCGGCAAGAGACCCAGTACTTC. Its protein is CASSAQAWSRQETQYF.